The present T cell receptor (beta chain) was sequenced within a study of blood T cell repertoires in COVID-19. V lost 5 bases and J lost 0; bases outside the gene matches: 9. Per the germline V gene, CDR1 is MNHNY and CDR2 is SVGAGI (reference sequence). The length of the CDR3 is 16 residues. The authors' processing: Amplification with reference gene primers provided the estimates of nucleated cell counts. Profiling relied on immunoSEQ multiplex PCR, and the TCRdb table lists in-frame clones only, not all of them. That table supplies the V and J calls and clone size; D and trimming were determined from the DNA. The repertoire includes roughly 240,000 clones, around 86% of them detected once, and about 2.1% sits in the top ten.

The V gene is TRBV6-6, the J gene TRBJ2-7; 8 positions agree with TRBD1. The source material was PBMCs or T cells enriched from blood (not recorded which). The origin of this receptor is a woman between 50 and 59 years old who had recovered from COVID-19. The CDR3 nucleotides read TGTGCCAGCAGTCACACGGGACAGGCACTCTCCTACGAGCAGTACTTC. It codes for CASSHTGQALSYEQYF.